This TCR beta chain appears in the sequencing data of a study of cytomegalovirus exposure and HLA in healthy donors (dated by TCRdb to about 2017). Regarding the research as a whole: According to an earlier analysis of a few hundred of the donors, about 179 million T cells yielded 117 million unique TCR beta sequences and 250 to 350 Gb of sequence data. About 280 gigabases of sequencing data and 75 million to 85 million unique TCR sequences made up an early release that covered 640 HLA-typed donors. Of the 300 to 500 genotyped donors, 75% to 85% were placed in the genetic ancestry cluster associated with self-reported Caucasian donors. The study was designed to test whether signatures of past pathogen exposure could be identified by cataloging public T cell receptors. Using immunosequencing, the study profiled T cell repertoires from 666 subjects and related those repertoires to cytomegalovirus serostatus. Besides the first cohort of roughly 660 subjects, a separate validation cohort made up of 95 to 150 different subjects was used. To predict cytomegalovirus infection status, the study brought together high-throughput TCR immunosequencing, statistical association of individual TCRs with disease status, and machine learning. To study patterns of TCR occurrence, a later analysis re-analyzed previously published TCR beta repertoires from hundreds of donors and added high-resolution HLA genotyping. The later analysis used no new phenotypic data to find candidate immune exposures, relying instead on TCR beta sequences and their occurrence across donors. An earlier analysis of 587 of the donors used high-throughput TCR beta sequencing to judge whether each TCR beta V gene segment behaved as functional or pseudogenic. Donor age, sex, ethnicity and CMV serostatus were collected together with the repertoire data. In a later genetic analysis, genome-wide SNP genotypes for about 65% of the roughly 670 donors were used, and that subset was treated as a discovery cohort. All discovery cohort repertoires had been generated using a single sequencing platform. Both class I and class II loci were covered by HLA typing, at four-digit resolution. Typing coverage varied by locus: about 620-630 donors for A, B, C, DRB1 and DQB1; roughly 560 for DQA1; 600 to 610 for DPA1; around 450 for DPB1. Because of strong linkage in the cohort, 5 or 6 DR-DQ haplotypes were treated as single units for association and clustering. Among a few hundred genotyped donors of the cohort, an average of around 240,000 unique TCR beta nucleotide sequences were sequenced per donor, roughly 20% of them non-productive. The study at large found these results: A cluster of highly shared sequence variants was judged likely to represent a technical artifact of the sequencing pipeline. Some IMGT-functional V segments, including TRBV6-2 and TRBV6-3, could not be distinguished by the 87-base-pair reads and were therefore excluded. A further reported finding was that TCR beta sequences accurately predicted the HLA-A and HLA-B alleles for most subjects in the first cohort. A later analysis reported that several top co-occurrence clusters appeared linked to parvovirus B19, influenza, CMV and Epstein-Barr virus. In vitro tests confirmed that a few of the cytomegalovirus-associated TCR beta chains recognize cytomegalovirus antigens. The earlier analysis of around 600 of the donors excluded some 15 rarely observed V segments, including chromosome 9 orphons, because counts were too low. An association between a missense DCLRE1C variant and V-gene and J-gene trimming of TCR beta chains was found in a later genetic analysis and replicated in an independent cohort. A total of fewer than 200 TCR beta chains were listed by the study as associated with cytomegalovirus. A later analysis found that TCR association rates varied across HLA loci, with DRB1 alleles showing the most associated TCRs and HLA-C alleles the fewest. In a later analysis, most CMV-associated TCR beta chains were found to appear HLA-restricted, with HLA associations seemingly driven largely by CMV exposure. Sequencing depth was assumed to be roughly uniform across donors in the presence/absence analyses, though that assumption may not hold. In a later analysis, HLA-associated TCR beta chains were found to be more clonally expanded and to have lower generation probabilities than equally common non-associated chains. Only TCR beta chains were sequenced in this cohort, and the absence of alpha or paired-chain data limited detectable features. In an earlier analysis of more than 450 of the donors, most TCR beta V segments were observed in productive rearrangements about 87% or about 30% of the time, broadly matching IMGT annotations. Cytomegalovirus status was reported to be diagnosed by the classifier with high specificity and sensitivity in both the original and validation cohorts. At a false discovery rate of 0.05, a later analysis linked approximately 18,000 TCR beta sequences to specific HLA alleles. Across donors, most TCR sequences were observed very rarely, whereas some public TCRs were present in many individuals. Linkage disequilibrium might explain the correlated functional status among segregating V segments, but an unknown experimental factor could not be excluded. Assigning TCR associations to individual alleles was difficult when HLA alleles, especially DR and DQ, strongly co-occurred. For the cohort, immune exposure information was limited to CMV serostatus. The authors suggested that the approach could potentially be generalized to other disease states and immunological phenotypes. Because some donors lacked HLA typing at each locus, the association tests relied only on the typed subset. In a later genetic analysis, fewer N-insertions in productive TCRs were reported among donors in an Asian-associated ancestry cluster than the approximately 630-donor mean.

The cohort consisted of hundreds of healthy bone marrow donors. At the time of sampling, every cohort member was nominally healthy, though immune exposures that went unrecorded were likely present. The donor tested CMV seropositive and was one of the 289 seropositive cohort members. Each donor provided a peripheral blood sample, and peripheral blood mononuclear cells were used for TCR beta sequencing. The Qiagen DNeasy Blood Extraction Kit was used to extract genomic DNA from the blood cell samples. A note on this clone: Its specific antigen is unknown. The input lacks base qualities; no much larger clone sits a single base away.

V loses 6 bases of germline sequence and J loses 5 bases, and the interval between the two ends is 13 bases. CDR1 and CDR2 are drawn from the germline V gene (reference sequence): LNHDA, SQIVND. Measured from the cysteine to the phenylalanine, the CDR3 is 13 residues long. The kept DNA is CDR3 alone, 39 bases in frame from the first base. Library preparation was by the immunoSEQ multiplex PCR assay. For the multiplex PCR, a mixture combining 60 forward primers for TCR Vbeta segments and 13 reverse primers for TCR Jbeta segments was used. The CDR3 region of rearranged TCR beta genes was amplified from genomic DNA with a multiplex PCR assay. On the Illumina HiSeq System, the amplified TCR beta libraries were sequenced as 87-base-pair reads. Processing in the source paper ran as follows. A later analysis tallied tens of millions of unique TCR beta chains across the 610 or so repertoires, and around 9.9 million of those chains were shared by two or more donors. Raw reads were error-corrected and collapsed into unique sequences by a nearest-neighbor algorithm in which closely related sequences were merged to remove PCR and sequencing errors. To assign V, D and J gene segments, CDR3 sequences were aligned to IMGT reference sequences. For a sequence to be retained, a match of at least six nucleotides was required to both a V gene segment and a J gene segment. A rearrangement counted as productive if the CDR3 had no stop codons and remained in frame with V and J, and every other rearrangement counted as non-productive. Following IMGT convention, CDR3 was defined as the stretch from the second conserved V-encoded cysteine up to the conserved J-encoded phenylalanine. In an earlier analysis of around 600 of the donors, sequences lacking an unambiguous match to a single V gene segment were excluded. An earlier analysis of a few hundred of the donors called V segments functional above 56.7% productive rearrangements and segregating when the between-donor standard deviation exceeded 5%. A statistical classification framework was built for diagnosing cytomegalovirus status from the catalog of TCR beta chain sequences. A later analysis assigned V and J genes by comparing TCR nucleotide sequences with IMGT/GENE-DB human TR gene sequences. A later analysis assigned CDR3 sequences and most-parsimonious VDJ recombination scenarios with the TCRdist pipeline. In a later analysis, each TCR beta chain was defined by its CDR3 amino acid sequence together with its V-gene family, and reads lacking a unique V-gene family were excluded. To address suspected cross-contamination and a sequencing artifact, a later analysis removed roughly 640 highly shared, low-generation-probability nucleotide sequences. In a later analysis, a clonal expansion index for each public chain was calculated from normalized within-repertoire ranks of inferred template counts. A later analysis computed generation probabilities with a VDJ recombination model fitted to out-of-frame rearrangements, and checked the results against IGoR. Hypergeometric tests were used in a later analysis to score TCR-TCR, TCR-HLA and TCR-CMV co-occurrence, with a repertoire-size bias correction applied to the TCR pairs. False discovery rates were estimated in a later analysis by permuting HLA or CMV assignments 20 times. A later analysis grouped co-occurring TCRs with DBSCAN, adding TCRdist sequence similarity when clustering within HLA-allele-positive subsets. Co-occurrence clustering excluded repertoires with fewer than 30,000 or more than 120,000 public chains, plus five with anomalous nucleotide sharing. The immuneACCESS repertoire file appears here via TCRdb, limited to in-frame rearrangements. These files lack a portion of the clones; in checked studies, under half of the deficit traces to unresolved V genes, and the cause of the others is not known. V, J and clone size are those of that table, while D and trimming were read from the DNA. In all, the sample holds about 110,000 clones, and 70% of those were seen once. Approximately 11% of the sample rests with the top ten.

The sequence is built from TRBV19 and TRBJ1-2; the D gene is perhaps TRBD1, on 5 matching bases. The sample taken for sequencing was PBMCs. This TCR came from a man aged 35 to 55 in good health and CMV-seropositive. The CDR3 reads CASRNPDRYGYTF. In nucleotides, the sequence is TGTGCCAGTAGAAACCCAGACAGATATGGCTACACCTTC.